This entry features one TCR beta chain sequence. What it binds is unknown. This sample is drawn from a study of T cell responses to AZD1222 COVID-19 vaccine. General study points: Repertoire sampling was restricted to post-peak T cell response timepoints. Regions left unmutated in variants are reportedly the target of nearly half of spike-specific TCRs.

Clones were read by immunoSEQ multiplex PCR, and TCRdb kept only the in-frame ones, dropping some. The sample lists around 89,000 clones, approximately 91% occurring once. The V gene's germline CDR1 is MDHEN and CDR2 SYDVKM. The CDR3 sequence is 13 residues long. The junction had 5 bases not matched to a gene; V was cut back by 9 bases and J by 5 bases. The J gene is TRBJ1-4, the V gene TRBV28; 8 bases are shared with TRBD1. The sequencing here drew on peripheral blood, taken on day 0 of AZD1222 vaccination. The clonotype originates from an adult in good health. CDR3 sequence reads: CASRRTGNEKLFF. The CDR3 DNA reads as TGTGCCAGTCGCCGGACAGGGAATGAAAAACTGTTTTTT.